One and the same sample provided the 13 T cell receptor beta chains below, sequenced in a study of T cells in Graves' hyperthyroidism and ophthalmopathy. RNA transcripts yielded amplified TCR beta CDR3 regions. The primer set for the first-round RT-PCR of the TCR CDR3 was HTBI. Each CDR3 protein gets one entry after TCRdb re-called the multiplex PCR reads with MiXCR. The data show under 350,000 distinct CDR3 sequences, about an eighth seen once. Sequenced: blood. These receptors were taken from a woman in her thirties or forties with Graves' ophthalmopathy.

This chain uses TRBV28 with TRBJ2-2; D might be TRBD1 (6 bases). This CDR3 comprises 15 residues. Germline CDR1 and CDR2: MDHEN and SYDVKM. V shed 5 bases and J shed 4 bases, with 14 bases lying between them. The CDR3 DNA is TGTGCCAGCAGTACACAGGGTGGGGGCACCGGGGAGCTGTTTTTT. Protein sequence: CASSTQGGGTGELFF.

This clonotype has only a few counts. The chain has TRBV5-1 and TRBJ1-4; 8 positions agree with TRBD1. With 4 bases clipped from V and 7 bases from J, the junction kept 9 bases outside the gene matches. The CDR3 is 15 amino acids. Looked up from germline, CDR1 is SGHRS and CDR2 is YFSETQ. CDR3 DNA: TGCGCCAGCAGCCCCTCGACAGGGGTGGGTGAAAAACTGTTTTTT. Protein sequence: CASSPSTGVGEKLFF.

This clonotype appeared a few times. The CDR3 nucleotides read TGTGCCAGCAGCCAAGGGGCTAGCACCTACGAGCAGTACTTC. Its translation: CASSQGASTYEQYF. V is TRBV7-9 and J is TRBJ2-7; D tentatively reads TRBD1 or TRBD2 (5 bases each). Germline V CDR1 and CDR2: SEHNR, FQNEAQ (reference sequence). The CDR3 sequence is 14 residues long. V was pared by 5 bases and J by 2 bases, with 13 bases between.

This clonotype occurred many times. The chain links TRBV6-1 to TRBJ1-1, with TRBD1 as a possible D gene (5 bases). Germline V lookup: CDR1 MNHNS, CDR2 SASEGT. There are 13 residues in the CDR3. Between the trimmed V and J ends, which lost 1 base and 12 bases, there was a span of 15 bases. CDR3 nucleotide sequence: TGTGCCAGCAGTGAAGGCCCAGGGACTCCACCTTTCTTT. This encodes CASSEGPGTPPFF.

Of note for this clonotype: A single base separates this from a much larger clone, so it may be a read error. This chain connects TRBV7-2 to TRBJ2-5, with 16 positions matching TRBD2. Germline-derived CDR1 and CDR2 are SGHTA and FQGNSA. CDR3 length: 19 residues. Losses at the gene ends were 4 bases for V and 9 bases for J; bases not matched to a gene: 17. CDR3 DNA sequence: TGTGCCAGCAGCTACACCTCGGGACTAGCGGGGGGGCGTCGGGAGGCCCAGTACTTC. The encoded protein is CASSYTSGLAGGRREAQYF.

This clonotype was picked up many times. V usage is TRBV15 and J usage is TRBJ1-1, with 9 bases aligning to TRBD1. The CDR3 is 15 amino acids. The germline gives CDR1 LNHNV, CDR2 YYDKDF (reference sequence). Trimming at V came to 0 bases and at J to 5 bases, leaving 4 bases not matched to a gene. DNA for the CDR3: TGTGCCACCAGCAGAGATGCGACAGGGGGAACTGAAGCTTTCTTT. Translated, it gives CATSRDATGGTEAFF. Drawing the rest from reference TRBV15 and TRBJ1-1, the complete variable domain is DAMVIQNPRYQVTQFGKPVTLSCSQTLNHNVMYWYQQKSSQAPKLLFHYYDKDFNNEADTPDNFQSRRPNTSFCFLDIRSPGLGDTAMYLCATSRDATGGTEAFFGQGTRLTVV.

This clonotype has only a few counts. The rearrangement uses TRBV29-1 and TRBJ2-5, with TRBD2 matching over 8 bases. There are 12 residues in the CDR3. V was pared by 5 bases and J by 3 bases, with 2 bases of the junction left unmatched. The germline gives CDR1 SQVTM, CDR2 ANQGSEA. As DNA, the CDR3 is TGCAGCGTTAAAGCGGGAGAAGAGACCCAGTACTTC. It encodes CSVKAGEETQYF.

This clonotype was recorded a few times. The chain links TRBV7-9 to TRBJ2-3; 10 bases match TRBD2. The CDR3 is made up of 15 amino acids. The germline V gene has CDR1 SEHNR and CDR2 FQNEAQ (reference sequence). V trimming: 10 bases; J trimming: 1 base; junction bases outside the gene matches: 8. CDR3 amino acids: CATETLAGGTDTQYF. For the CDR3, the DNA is TGTGCCACCGAAACCCTAGCGGGGGGCACAGATACGCAGTATTTT.

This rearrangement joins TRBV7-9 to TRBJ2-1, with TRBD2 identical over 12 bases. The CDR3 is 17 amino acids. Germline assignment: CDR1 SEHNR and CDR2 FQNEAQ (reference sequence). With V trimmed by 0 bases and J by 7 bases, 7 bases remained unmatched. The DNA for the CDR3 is TGTGCCAGCAGCTTAGCGCTAGCGGGGGGGCCGCGGAATGAGCAGTTCTTC. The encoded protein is CASSLALAGGPRNEQFF.

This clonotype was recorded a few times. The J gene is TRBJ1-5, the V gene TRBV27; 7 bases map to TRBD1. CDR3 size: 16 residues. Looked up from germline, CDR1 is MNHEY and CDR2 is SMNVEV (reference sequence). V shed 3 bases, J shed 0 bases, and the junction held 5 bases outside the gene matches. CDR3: CASSFSGGPSNQPQHF. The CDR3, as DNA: TGTGCCAGCAGTTTTTCAGGGGGTCCTAGCAATCAGCCCCAGCATTTT.

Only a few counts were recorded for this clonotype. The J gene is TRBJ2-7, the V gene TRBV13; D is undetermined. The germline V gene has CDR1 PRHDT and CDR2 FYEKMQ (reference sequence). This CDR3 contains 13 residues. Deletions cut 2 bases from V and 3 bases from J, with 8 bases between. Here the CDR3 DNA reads TGTGCCAGCAGCTTACTTATTAACTACGAGCAGTACTTC. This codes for CASSLLINYEQYF.

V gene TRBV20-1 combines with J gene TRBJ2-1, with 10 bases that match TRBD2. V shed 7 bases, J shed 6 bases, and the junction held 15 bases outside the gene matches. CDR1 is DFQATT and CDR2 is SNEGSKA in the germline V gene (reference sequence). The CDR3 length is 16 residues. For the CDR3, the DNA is TGCAGTGTTATAGGGGGGCTAGCGGGGGCTCTCAATGAGCAGTTCTTC. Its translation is CSVIGGLAGALNEQFF.

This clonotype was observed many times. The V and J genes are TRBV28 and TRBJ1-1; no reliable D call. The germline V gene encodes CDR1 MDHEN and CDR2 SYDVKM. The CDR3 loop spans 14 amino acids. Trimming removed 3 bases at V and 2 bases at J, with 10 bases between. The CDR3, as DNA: TGTGCCAGCAGTTTGAGTCAGGTAAACACTGAAGCTTTCTTT. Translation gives CASSLSQVNTEAFF.